Each of the 11 T cell receptor beta chains below was sequenced from the same sample in a study of cytomegalovirus exposure and HLA in healthy donors. In the PCR, 60 Vbeta and 13 Jbeta primers were used. TCRdb's copy holds only in-frame clones and misses some; the assay was immunoSEQ multiplex PCR. The table has approximately 150,000 clones, around 78% seen once; the top ten hold 1.6%. Source material: PBMCs. These receptors all come from a woman aged 18 to 35 in good health and CMV-seronegative.

This chain links TRBV9 with TRBJ2-5; 7 bases are a match to TRBD1. This CDR3 region has 15 residues. V shed 4 bases and J 2 bases; nucleotides not matched to a gene: 8. Germline V gene lookup returns CDR1 SGDLS and CDR2 YYNGEE. The CDR3 spells CASSKTTGSQETQYF. DNA of the CDR3: TGTGCCAGCAGCAAGACGACAGGGTCTCAAGAGACCCAGTACTTC.

The chain has TRBV4-2 and TRBJ2-1, with D hard to call. V lost 1 base to trimming and J lost 7 bases, with 5 bases between them. Germline CDR1 and CDR2: LGHNA and YNFKEQ. The CDR3 contains 12 residues. As DNA, the CDR3 is TGTGCCAGCAGCCAAGGACTGAATGAGCAGTTCTTC. Encoded protein: CASSQGLNEQFF.

The chain links TRBV6-5 to TRBJ2-2; D is uncertain. V was pared by 5 bases and J by 2 bases, with 9 bases between. CDR3 length: 14 amino acids. Germline CDR1 MNHEY, CDR2 SVGAGI. CDR3 in amino acids: CASSLSLNTGELFF. DNA for the CDR3: TGTGCCAGCAGTCTATCCCTTAACACCGGGGAGCTGTTTTTT.

The V and J genes are TRBV6-5 and TRBJ2-7; 7 nucleotides align to TRBD2. There are 15 residues in the CDR3. Germline trimming cut 0 bases from V and 0 bases from J; bases unmatched to any gene: 2. From germline, CDR1 is MNHEY and CDR2 SVGAGI. As DNA, the CDR3 is TGTGCCAGCAGTTACTCGCGGGGGATCTCCTACGAGCAGTACTTC. Protein: CASSYSRGISYEQYF.

V usage is TRBV19 and J usage is TRBJ1-4; possible D gene TRBD1, 5 bases. CDR1 LNHDA and CDR2 SQIVND come from the germline V gene (reference sequence). This CDR3 comprises 16 residues. The V end was cut by 4 bases, the J end by 3 bases, with 15 bases between. The CDR3 reads CASSTTASISNEKLFF. The CDR3 DNA follows: TGTGCCAGTAGTACGACAGCCTCGATTTCTAATGAAAAACTGTTTTTT.

This chain connects TRBV7-9 to TRBJ1-2; a weak D match, TRBD1 (5 bases). Germline CDR1 reads SEHNR; CDR2 reads FQNEAQ (reference sequence). The CDR3 consists of 13 residues. The V end lost 7 bases, the J end lost 6 bases, and 15 bases lay between the germline ends. The CDR3 DNA sequence: TGTGCCAGCACCACCAGGGAAATACATGGCTACACCTTC. This sequence encodes CASTTREIHGYTF.

The chain recombines TRBV5-6 with TRBJ1-1; tentatively, D is TRBD1 (5 bases). The germline gives CDR1 SGHDT, CDR2 YYEEEE. CDR3 length: 14 residues. V lost 0 bases and J 6 bases, leaving 12 bases between the germline ends. The CDR3 loop reads CASSLGGAESEAFF. The CDR3 DNA reads as TGTGCCAGCAGCTTGGGGGGCGCGGAATCTGAAGCTTTCTTT.

This clone was seen only once. The V call is TRBV28, the J call TRBJ1-1, with 8 bases aligning to TRBD1. CDR3 length: 15 residues. V lost 6 bases and J lost 4; bases outside the gene matches: 10. Germline loops: CDR1 MDHEN, CDR2 SYDVKM. The CDR3 DNA reads TGTGCCAGCAGCTCAACCGGGACAGGCGGCACTGAAGCTTTCTTT. Translation gives CASSSTGTGGTEAFF.

V usage is TRBV7-2 and J usage is TRBJ2-1, with 7 positions matching TRBD1. Per germline, CDR1 SGHTA and CDR2 FQGNSA. V lost 1 base to trimming and J lost 6 bases; unmatched junction nucleotides: 6. The CDR3 sequence is 15 residues long. Written as DNA, the CDR3 is TGTGCCAGCAGCTTAGTAACAGGGGCTCCCAATGAGCAGTTCTTC. The encoded protein is CASSLVTGAPNEQFF.

The V gene is TRBV5-1, the J gene TRBJ2-7; TRBD1 aligns across 8 bases. The CDR3 runs to 16 residues. V trimming: 3 bases; J trimming: 2 bases; junction bases outside the gene matches: 10. Per germline, CDR1 SGHRS and CDR2 YFSETQ. In DNA form, the CDR3 reads TGCGCCAGCAGCTCTGCTCCGGGACAGGTACCCTACGAGCAGTACTTC. This sequence encodes CASSSAPGQVPYEQYF.

This clone was detected a few times. This rearrangement joins TRBV2 to TRBJ1-4, with D perhaps TRBD1 (6 bases). Germline V CDR1 and CDR2: SNHLY, FYNNEI. The CDR3 has 13 residues. Trimming left V 1 base short and J 6 bases short, with 6 bases between. CDR3 coding DNA: TGTGCCAGCAGTGAAGACAGGGATGAAAAACTGTTTTTT. This gives the protein CASSEDRDEKLFF.